Included here is one T cell receptor (beta chain) sequence, with context. Its cognate antigen is unknown. This sample was taken from a study of CD8 T cells in ankylosing spondylitis. Study outcomes and limitations: The study identified a TCR beta motif of under ten highly homologous variants that appeared characteristic of ankylosing spondylitis blood. Existing reports had already noted some motif variants in reactive arthritis synovial fluid and blood.

This CDR3 has 15 amino acids. Germline V gene sequence: CDR1 SGHTA, CDR2 FQGNSA. The junction had 9 bases not matched to a gene; V was cut back by 2 bases and J by 6 bases. TCRdb independently ran MiXCR on the 5' RACE reads; one entry per CDR3 protein. Of 700,000 or so distinct CDR3 sequences detected, around 19% appear once; the ten largest clones hold about 20%. The clonotype comes from a male donor with ankylosing spondylitis. This chain uses TRBV7-2 with TRBJ2-7; 8 positions match TRBD2. Sequenced input: blood, either unsorted or a sorted T cell fraction (not recorded which). CDR3 sequence (DNA): TGTGCCAGCAGCTTAATCCGGACTAGCTCTTCCGAGCAGTACTTC. It translates to CASSLIRTSSSEQYF.